This T cell receptor (beta chain) comes out of a study of T cells in Graves' hyperthyroidism and ophthalmopathy. Study as a whole: Upon initial diagnosis and before any treatment, peripheral blood was collected.

Diagnosing involved the use of clinical symptoms, serum thyroxine and TRAb, thyroid ultrasound and orbital computed tomography. The TCR beta CDR3 regions underwent amplification using RNA transcripts as the source. TCR CDR3 regions were first amplified by RT-PCR with HTBI primers. TCRdb analysed the multiplex PCR reads with MiXCR anew, one entry per CDR3 protein. The repertoire consists of about 300,000 distinct CDR3 sequences, with roughly an eighth occurring once and the leading ten covering roughly 7.9%. Trimming left V 0 bases short and J 4 bases short, with 19 bases between. This CDR3 spans 17 amino acids. Germline CDR1 is DFQATT and CDR2 is SNEGSKA (reference sequence).

Source material: blood. V gene TRBV20-1 combines with J gene TRBJ2-1; the D gene is possibly TRBD2 (5 bases). The sequence came from a woman in her thirties or forties with Graves' hyperthyroidism. The CDR3 DNA reads as TGCAGTGCTAGAGATCTGTTTCTGTGGGAGAGTTACAATGAGCAGTTCTTC. Its translation is CSARDLFLWESYNEQFF.